This paragraph covers one T cell receptor (beta chain) sequence. Antigen unknown. Use of 60 Vbeta and 13 Jbeta primers characterized the PCR. Using immunoSEQ multiplex PCR, the repertoire was profiled, and TCRdb retains in-frame clones only, with some absent. This repertoire shows fewer than 40,000 clones, about four fifths found once; its top ten account for approximately 8.5%. The data are from a study of cytomegalovirus exposure and HLA in healthy donors. The CDR3 loop spans 15 amino acids. The junction had 6 bases not matched to a gene; V was cut back by 5 bases and J by 4 bases. From germline, CDR1 is MGHDK and CDR2 SYGVNS. Every donor was a healthy person donating bone marrow. Notes on the study in general: Reports credit the classifier with highly specific, highly sensitive diagnosis of cytomegalovirus status. Later analysis identified around 15,000 TCR beta sequences associated with HLA alleles, using a false discovery rate threshold of 0.05.

The specimen was PBMCs. The chain carries TRBV25-1 and TRBJ2-3; TRBD2 agrees at 10 bases. The receptor comes from a woman aged 40 to 50 in good health and CMV-seronegative. CDR3 in DNA: TGTGCCAGCAGTAAGACTAGCGGGTCTGCAGATACGCAGTATTTT. Encoded protein: CASSKTSGSADTQYF.